Given below is one T cell receptor (beta chain) in context. This sample is drawn from a study of PD-L1 blockade in urothelial cancer. Overall study: Patients initiated atezolizumab around 2014 at 1,200 mg intravenously every 3 weeks. Blood drawn 3 weeks (second dose) and 6 weeks after treatment start was analyzed.

Time point: peripheral blood 6 weeks after treatment start. Repertoires were generated with immunoSEQ multiplex PCR, while TCRdb's copy carries only in-frame clones and drops some. The sample has under 25,000 clones, about four fifths seen once; the top ten hold 1.5% to 2%. The length of the CDR3 is 15 residues. V gene TRBV12-1 combines with J gene TRBJ1-3; the D call TRBD1 from the table was never checked on the DNA. TRBV12-1 corresponds to a pseudogene. Specimen: PBMCs, collected around atezolizumab (anti-PD-L1) treatment. The receptor comes from a man in his fifties or sixties with urothelial cancer. The CDR3 sequence: CPRSGTDYSGNTIYF. The CDR3 region has the DNA TGTCCCCGGAGTGGGACAGATTACTCTGGAAACACCATATATTTT.